This entry features one T cell receptor (beta chain) sequence. This sample was taken from a study of shared T cell receptors in the human thymus. There are 14 residues in the CDR3. V was cut by 4 bases and J by 7 bases, with 14 bases left in between. Germline CDR1 and CDR2: SGHNT and YYREEE (reference sequence). Libraries were prepared by immunoSEQ multiplex PCR; TCRdb keeps only in-frame clonotypes and omits some of them. The table records approximately 490,000 clones, roughly 74% of them present only once. These data were likewise used in another study, on human thymus T cells. This second report adds: Resections that were taken during corrective heart surgery supplied the thymus tissue. Reports from related research described highly overlapping thymic repertoires among unrelated individuals.

This TCR came from a boy under two years old with a congenital heart defect. The chain carries TRBV5-4 and TRBJ1-4, with TRBD1 as a possible D gene (6 bases). Material for sequencing was thymocytes. The DNA for the CDR3 is TGTGCCAGCAGCCTGGGGGGGCGAGGTGAAAAACTGTTTTTT. Translation gives CASSLGGRGEKLFF.